This TCR beta chain was recorded in a study of OX40 agonist ivuxolimab in advanced cancers. Study overall: Patients in dose escalation had liver, melanoma, kidney or head and neck cancers.

This clone has more than one count but fewer than ten. The J segment lost 5 bases and the V segment lost 8 bases, leaving 10 bases of the junction unmatched. Germline CDR1 and CDR2: MNHNS and SASEGT. The CDR3 consists of 15 residues. This table comes from immunoSEQ multiplex PCR, and its TCRdb copy is limited to in-frame clones, with some not included. Of about 140,000 clones detected, about 93% appear once; the ten largest clones hold over 0.8%. This receptor was obtained from an adult with an advanced solid tumor such as melanoma, head and neck, liver or kidney cancer. The source was CD4+ or CD8+ T cells sorted from blood, collected in a trial of the OX40 agonist ivuxolimab. The chain recombines TRBV6-1 with TRBJ1-5, with 9 positions matching TRBD1. CDR3 region: CASSGRDRVDQPQHF. As DNA, the CDR3 is TGTGCCAGCTCCGGGAGGGACAGGGTGGATCAGCCCCAGCATTTT.